Following are 32 T cell receptor beta chains from one sample sequenced in a study of T cell changes during pregnancy in multiple sclerosis. TCRdb's table, derived via immunoSEQ multiplex PCR, lists solely in-frame clones and lacks some. The table has around 72,000 clones, about 89% seen once. This sample comprised CD4+ T cells from peripheral blood mononuclear cells, obtained before pregnancy. The receptors shown here come from a female donor with multiple sclerosis, enrolled in a pregnancy study.

The gene calls are TRBV7-2 and TRBJ2-6, with 7 bases matching TRBD1. The CDR3 totals 17 residues. Germline CDR1 is SGHTA and CDR2 is FQGNSA. The junction had 10 bases not matched to a gene; V was cut back by 7 bases and J by 1 base. DNA for the CDR3: TGTGCCAGCACCAAAACGCCACAGGGGTCTGGGGCCAACGTCCTGACTTTC. Translation: CASTKTPQGSGANVLTF.

This clone was recorded once. The CDR3 sequence is CASSRGQSSNQPQHF. CDR3 in DNA: TGTGCCAGTAGTCGAGGACAGTCTAGCAATCAGCCCCAGCATTTT. The V and J genes are TRBV19 and TRBJ1-5; possibly TRBD1 for D (6 bases). The CDR3 spans 15 residues. In germline, CDR1 is LNHDA, CDR2 SQIVND (reference sequence). Trimming left V 5 bases short and J 0 bases short, with 11 bases between. Full variable domain (rest looked up from reference TRBV19 and TRBJ1-5): DGGITQSPKYLFRKEGQNVTLSCEQNLNHDAMYWYRQDPGQGLRLIYYSQIVNDFQKGDIAEGYSVSREKKESFPLTVTSAQKNPTAFYLCASSRGQSSNQPQHFGDGTRLSIL.

The gene calls are TRBV11-3 and TRBJ2-5, with D perhaps TRBD2 (5 bases). This CDR3 has 12 residues. Germline assignment: CDR1 SGHNT and CDR2 YENEEA. V was clipped by 2 bases and J by 5 bases, with 6 bases between them. The CDR3 coding sequence is TGTGCCAGCAGCTTATCGGGGGAGACCCAGTACTTC. Protein: CASSLSGETQYF.

The genes are TRBV7-2 and TRBJ2-3; perhaps TRBD2 as D (5 bases). V was shortened by 5 bases and J by 6 bases, with 15 bases between the two germline ends. CDR3 size: 14 residues. CDR1 and CDR2 from the germline V gene are SGHTA and FQGNSA. The CDR3 reads CASSNFGPGDTQYF. CDR3 bases: TGTGCCAGCAGCAACTTTGGCCCGGGGGATACGCAGTATTTT. The full variable domain, completed using reference TRBV7-2 and TRBJ2-3, is GAGVSQSPSNKVTEKGKDVELRCDPISGHTALYWYRQSLGQGLEFLIYFQGNSAPDKSGLPSDRFSAERTGGSVSTLTIQRTQQEDSAVYLCASSNFGPGDTQYFGPGTRLTVL.

The chain employs TRBV19 and TRBJ2-4, with 7 bases that match TRBD2. The V gene's germline CDR1 is LNHDA and CDR2 SQIVND (reference sequence). This CDR3 has 18 residues. The ends lost 1 base at V and 0 bases at J; junction bases unmatched: 9. DNA of the CDR3: TGTGCCAGTAGTATAGGTGAAGGAGGCGGGAGAGCCAAAAACATTCAGTACTTC. It specifies CASSIGEGGGRAKNIQYF.

This sequence joins TRBV2 and TRBJ1-1; D is ambiguous. Trimming took 0 bases from V and 1 from J, leaving 12 bases between them. Germline lookup yields CDR1 SNHLY and CDR2 FYNNEI. The CDR3 length is 16 residues. The CDR3 reads CASSEASGLKNTEAFF. The CDR3 DNA follows: TGTGCCAGCAGTGAAGCATCTGGACTGAAGAACACTGAAGCTTTCTTT.

CDR3 residues: CASSLTDQETQYF. The CDR3, as DNA: TGTGCCAGCAGCTTAACGGACCAAGAGACCCAGTACTTC. This chain connects TRBV5-4 to TRBJ2-5; unclear D gene. The germline V and J ends were trimmed by 2 bases and 0 bases, with 5 bases remaining between them. CDR1 is SGHNT and CDR2 is YYREEE in the germline V gene (reference sequence). This CDR3 is built from 13 residues.

The chain has TRBV6-6 and TRBJ2-7; D unclear. The CDR3 sequence is 11 residues long. Germline CDR1 is MNHNY and CDR2 is SVGAGI (reference sequence). Between the trimmed V and J ends, which lost 4 bases and 4 bases, there was a span of 5 bases. The DNA for the CDR3 is TGTGCCAGCAGTTCCAAATACGAGCAGTACTTC. It encodes CASSSKYEQYF.

CDR3 protein: CASSLGGTSGGLQETQYF. The CDR3 DNA is TGTGCCAGCAGCTTAGGGGGGACTAGCGGGGGACTACAAGAGACCCAGTACTTC. This chain uses TRBV11-3 with TRBJ2-5; 14 bases align to TRBD2. Trimming took 1 base from V and 2 from J; bases not matched to a gene: 6. Germline CDR1 SGHNT, CDR2 YENEEA. The CDR3 sequence is 18 residues long.

The V gene is TRBV5-4, the J gene TRBJ1-2; 9 bases fit TRBD1. Looked up from germline, CDR1 is SGHNT and CDR2 is YYREEE (reference sequence). The CDR3 has 15 amino acids. The V segment lost 4 bases and the J segment 6 bases; nucleotides outside the gene matches: 10. CDR3 protein: CASSQQGAREDGYTF. The CDR3 bases are TGTGCCAGCAGCCAACAGGGGGCGCGTGAGGATGGCTACACCTTC.

The chain uses TRBV5-6 and TRBJ2-7; 7 bases line up with TRBD2. J was trimmed by 3 bases and V by 3 bases; bases with no gene match: 6. This CDR3 contains 14 residues. The germline V gene has CDR1 SGHDT and CDR2 YYEEEE. The CDR3 DNA reads TGTGCCAGCAGCTCGAGCGGGACTAACTACGAGCAGTACTTC. It encodes CASSSSGTNYEQYF.

The rearrangement joins TRBV5-1 to TRBJ2-1; 16 nucleotides agree with TRBD2. V trimming: 4 bases; J trimming: 10 bases; junction bases outside the gene matches: 5. The CDR3 runs to 15 residues. Per germline, CDR1 SGHRS and CDR2 YFSETQ. CDR3 in amino acids: CASSKGLAGGGEQFF. DNA for the CDR3: TGCGCCAGCAGCAAGGGACTAGCGGGAGGGGGGGAGCAGTTCTTC.

J is TRBJ2-4 and V is TRBV19, with 8 bases that match TRBD1. The CDR3 length is 17 residues. After removal of 9 bases from V and 4 bases from J, the junction contained 17 bases not matched to a gene. Looked up from germline, CDR1 is LNHDA and CDR2 is SQIVND (reference sequence). The CDR3 coding sequence is TGTGCCAGCCAGAACTGGACAGGGAGAGGGCATAAAAACATTCAGTACTTC. The encoded protein is CASQNWTGRGHKNIQYF. Based on the CDR3 plus reference TRBV19 and TRBJ2-4, the full variable domain is DGGITQSPKYLFRKEGQNVTLSCEQNLNHDAMYWYRQDPGQGLRLIYYSQIVNDFQKGDIAEGYSVSREKKESFPLTVTSAQKNPTAFYLCASQNWTGRGHKNIQYFGAGTRLSVL.

The chain combines TRBV4-2 with TRBJ2-1; 12 bases align to TRBD2. The CDR3 sequence is 17 residues long. Germline CDR1 is LGHNA and CDR2 is YNFKEQ. V shed 1 base, J shed 4 bases, and the junction held 5 bases outside the gene matches. CDR3 bases: TGTGCCAGCAGCCAAGGACTAGCGGGAGTGGCTTACAATGAGCAGTTCTTC. Translating gives CASSQGLAGVAYNEQFF.

Written as DNA, the CDR3 is TGCGCCAGCAGCCAAGACTCCCCGGGACAGGGACGAGAAAAACTGTTTTTT. The encoded protein is CASSQDSPGQGREKLFF. This sequence joins TRBV4-1 and TRBJ1-4; TRBD1 matches 9 bases. This CDR3 spans 17 amino acids. In germline, CDR1 is MGHRA, CDR2 YSYEKL. Losses at the gene ends were 0 bases for V and 8 bases for J; bases not matched to a gene: 10.

This sequence joins TRBV27 and TRBJ1-5; unclear D gene. This CDR3 spans 15 amino acids. The V gene lost 6 bases and the J gene lost 2 bases, with 14 bases spanning the gap. The germline V gene has CDR1 MNHEY and CDR2 SMNVEV (reference sequence). CDR3 protein: CASRPGQMGNQPQHF. Here the CDR3 DNA reads TGTGCCAGCAGGCCAGGCCAGATGGGCAATCAGCCCCAGCATTTT.

The rearrangement uses TRBV27 and TRBJ1-5; D is unresolved. The CDR3 covers 15 residues. The germline V gene has CDR1 MNHEY and CDR2 SMNVEV (reference sequence). Deletions cut 8 bases from V and 1 base from J, with 15 bases between. The CDR3, as DNA: TGTGCCAGCCGGGAGATAGGAGTGAGCAATCAGCCCCAGCATTTT. Its translation is CASREIGVSNQPQHF.

The chain employs TRBV9 and TRBJ1-2; possible D gene TRBD1, 5 bases. Germline CDR1 is SGDLS and CDR2 is YYNGEE. V lost 0 bases and J lost 3, with 12 bases in between. CDR3 length: 15 amino acids. The CDR3 DNA is TGTGCCAGCAGCGTAGGGGACGGACTAGACTATGGCTACACCTTC. Amino acid sequence: CASSVGDGLDYGYTF.

The gene calls are TRBV7-3 and TRBJ2-6; 8 positions match TRBD2. J lost 2 bases, V lost 5 bases, and 8 bases had no gene match. The CDR3 totals 17 residues. CDR1 is SGHTA and CDR2 is FQGTGA in the germline V gene. The CDR3 region is CASSHRGGSAGANVLTF. CDR3 DNA sequence: TGTGCCAGCAGCCACCGCGGGGGGAGCGCTGGGGCCAACGTCCTGACTTTC.

The J gene is TRBJ2-3, the V gene TRBV10-3; 7 nucleotides match TRBD1. This CDR3 region has 15 residues. The V gene end was trimmed by 7 bases and the J gene end by 1 base; junction bases not matched to a gene: 8. Germline V gives CDR1 ENHRY, CDR2 SYGVKD. This CDR3 reads CAINRGLGGTDTQYF. The DNA of the CDR3 is TGTGCCATCAACAGGGGCCTAGGGGGCACAGATACGCAGTATTTT.

The J gene is TRBJ1-2, the V gene TRBV19; TRBD1 aligns across 7 bases. The CDR3 is 13 residues long. CDR1 is LNHDA and CDR2 is SQIVND in the germline V gene (reference sequence). V was pared by 6 bases and J by 6 bases, with 7 bases of the junction left unmatched. The CDR3 sequence is CASRRDRVDGYTF. CDR3 bases: TGTGCCAGTAGAAGGGACAGAGTAGATGGCTACACCTTC.

The genes are TRBV28 and TRBJ1-4; TRBD1 matches at 12 bases. After removal of 6 bases from V and 7 bases from J, the junction contained 12 bases not matched to a gene. Germline CDR1 reads MDHEN; CDR2 reads SYDVKM. This CDR3 contains 17 residues. CDR3 loop: CASSWGTGGRFGEKLFF. The DNA of the CDR3 is TGTGCCAGCAGCTGGGGGACAGGGGGCAGGTTCGGTGAAAAACTGTTTTTT.

V usage is TRBV6-5 and J usage is TRBJ1-3, with 10 positions matching TRBD1. The CDR3 contains 14 residues. The J segment lost 2 bases and the V segment lost 6 bases, leaving 1 base of the junction unmatched. CDR1 and CDR2 (germline): MNHEY, SVGAGI. The CDR3 reads CASRDRGTGNTIYF. The CDR3 DNA reads as TGTGCCAGCAGGGACAGGGGGACTGGAAACACCATATATTTT.

This clone was observed at least ten times. The chain uses TRBV27 and TRBJ1-2; D is unclear. Looked up from germline, CDR1 is MNHEY and CDR2 is SMNVEV (reference sequence). This CDR3 region has 13 residues. Trimming left V 8 bases short and J 2 bases short, with 12 bases between. The CDR3 is CASSPEGNYGYTF. CDR3 in DNA: TGTGCCAGCTCTCCCGAGGGAAACTATGGCTACACCTTC.

This clone appeared once. The chain joins TRBV19 to TRBJ1-5; D may be TRBD1 (6 bases). Germline-derived CDR1 and CDR2 are LNHDA and SQIVND (reference sequence). Trimming shortened V by 8 bases and J by 2 bases, and 16 bases separated the two germline ends. The CDR3 runs 15 residues. CDR3 coding DNA: TGTGCCAGTGGGGGGGGCAGGTTAGGCAATCAGCCCCAGCATTTT. Its protein is CASGGGRLGNQPQHF. The full variable domain, its missing parts supplied by reference TRBV19 and TRBJ1-5, is DGGITQSPKYLFRKEGQNVTLSCEQNLNHDAMYWYRQDPGQGLRLIYYSQIVNDFQKGDIAEGYSVSREKKESFPLTVTSAQKNPTAFYLCASGGGRLGNQPQHFGDGTRLSIL.

The chain carries TRBV6-6 and TRBJ2-5; 8 bases agree with TRBD1. This CDR3 contains 15 residues. Germline V gene data show CDR1 as MNHNY and CDR2 as SVGAGI (reference sequence). V shed 8 bases, J shed 5 bases, and the junction held 13 bases outside the gene matches. The DNA of the CDR3 is TGTGCCAGCCGCCGGTTGGCAGGGGGCCGTGAGACCCAGTACTTC. This codes for CASRRLAGGRETQYF.

This rearrangement joins TRBV9 to TRBJ2-2, with D uncertain. V gave up 0 bases and J gave up 6 bases, with 9 bases separating them. The length of the CDR3 is 14 residues. Germline values: CDR1 SGDLS, CDR2 YYNGEE. This chain's CDR3 is CASSVDVRAGELFF. The CDR3, as DNA: TGTGCCAGCAGCGTAGACGTGAGAGCCGGGGAGCTGTTTTTT. The full variable domain, rest sourced from reference TRBV9 and TRBJ2-2, is DSGVTQTPKHLITATGQRVTLRCSPRSGDLSVYWYQQSLDQGLQFLIQYYNGEERAKGNILERFSAQQFPDLHSELNLSSLELGDSALYFCASSVDVRAGELFFGEGSRLTVL.

This clone has just one count. This rearrangement joins TRBV2 to TRBJ1-3; D gene unclear. Trimming pared 8 bases from V and 2 bases from J, leaving 10 bases between. CDR1 SNHLY and CDR2 FYNNEI come from the germline V gene. The CDR3 runs 13 residues. Here the CDR3 reads CASVIYPGNTIYF. Written as DNA, the CDR3 is TGTGCCAGCGTAATATATCCTGGAAACACCATATATTTT.

V usage is TRBV6-6 and J usage is TRBJ2-7; D is perhaps TRBD1 (7 bases). Looked up from germline, CDR1 is MNHNY and CDR2 is SVGAGI (reference sequence). The CDR3 spans 14 residues. The V end was cut by 0 bases, the J end by 3 bases, with 9 bases between. The DNA for the CDR3 is TGTGCCAGCAGTTACTCCCAGGGGGGCTACGAGCAGTACTTC. Translation: CASSYSQGGYEQYF.

CDR3 amino acids: CAWSRDSPYEKLFF. The CDR3 DNA reads as TGTGCCTGGAGCAGGGACAGCCCTTATGAAAAACTGTTTTTT. The rearrangement joins TRBV30 to TRBJ1-4, with 7 bases fitting TRBD1. The CDR3 loop spans 14 amino acids. Germline V gene sequence: CDR1 GTSNPN, CDR2 SVGIG (reference sequence). Trimming removed 3 bases from V and 6 bases from J; junction bases left unmatched: 7.

This clone was found a few times. The chain has TRBV28 and TRBJ1-2; D might be TRBD1 (5 bases). V lost 5 bases to trimming and J lost 4 bases, with 8 bases between them. The CDR3 runs to 12 residues. Germline V gives CDR1 MDHEN, CDR2 SYDVKM. DNA of the CDR3: TGTGCCAGCAGTCCCGACAGCTATGGCTACACCTTC. Protein: CASSPDSYGYTF.

V gene TRBV18 combines with J gene TRBJ1-3; D not resolved. V was shortened by 3 bases and J by 3 bases, with 9 bases between the two germline ends. The CDR3 consists of 14 residues. Per the germline V gene, CDR1 is KGHSH and CDR2 is LQKENI. In DNA, the CDR3 is TGTGCCAGCTCACCGGGCACAGTTGGAAACACCATATATTTT. Amino acids: CASSPGTVGNTIYF.